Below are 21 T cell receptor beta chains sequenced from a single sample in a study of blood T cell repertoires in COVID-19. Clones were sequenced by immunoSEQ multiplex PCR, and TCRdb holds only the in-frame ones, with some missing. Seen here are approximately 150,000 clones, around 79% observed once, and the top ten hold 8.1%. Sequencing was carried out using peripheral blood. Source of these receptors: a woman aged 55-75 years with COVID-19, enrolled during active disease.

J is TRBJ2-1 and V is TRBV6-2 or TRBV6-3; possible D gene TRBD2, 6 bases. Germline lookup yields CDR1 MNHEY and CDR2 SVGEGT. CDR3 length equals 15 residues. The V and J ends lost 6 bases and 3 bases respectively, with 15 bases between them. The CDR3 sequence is CASRPGTSGYNEQFF. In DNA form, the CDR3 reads TGTGCCAGCAGGCCTGGGACTTCCGGCTACAATGAGCAGTTCTTC.

CDR3 loop: CASRRQVIEAFF. CDR3 in DNA: TGTGCCAGCAGGAGACAGGTAATAGAAGCTTTCTTT. The V and J genes are TRBV2 and TRBJ1-1; the D gene is possibly TRBD1 (6 bases). The CDR3 runs to 12 residues. Per the germline V gene, CDR1 is SNHLY and CDR2 is FYNNEI. V shed 6 bases and J shed 8 bases, with 13 bases lying between them.

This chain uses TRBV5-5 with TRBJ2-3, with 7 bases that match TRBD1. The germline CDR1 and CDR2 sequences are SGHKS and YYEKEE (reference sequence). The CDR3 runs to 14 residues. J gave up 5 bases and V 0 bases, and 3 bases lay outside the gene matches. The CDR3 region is CASSLAGDRDTQYF. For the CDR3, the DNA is TGTGCCAGCAGCTTGGCCGGGGACAGAGATACGCAGTATTTT.

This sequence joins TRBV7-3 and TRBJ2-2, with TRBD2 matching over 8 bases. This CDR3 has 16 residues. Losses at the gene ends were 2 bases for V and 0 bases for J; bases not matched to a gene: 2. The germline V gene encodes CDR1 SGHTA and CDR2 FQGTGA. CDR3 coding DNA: TGTGCCAGCAGCTTATTGGGACTAGCGAACACCGGGGAGCTGTTTTTT. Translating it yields CASSLLGLANTGELFF.

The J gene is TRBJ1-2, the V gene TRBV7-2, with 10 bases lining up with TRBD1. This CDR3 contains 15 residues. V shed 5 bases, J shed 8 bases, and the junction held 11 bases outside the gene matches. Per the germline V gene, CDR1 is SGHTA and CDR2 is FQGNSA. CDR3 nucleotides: TGTGCCAGCAGCATTATGACAGGGGGCGCGGGGGGCTACACCTTC. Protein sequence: CASSIMTGGAGGYTF.

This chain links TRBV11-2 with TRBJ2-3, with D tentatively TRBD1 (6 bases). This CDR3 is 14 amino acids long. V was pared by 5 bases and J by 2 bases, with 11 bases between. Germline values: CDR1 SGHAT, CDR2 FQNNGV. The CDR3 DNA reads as TGTGCCAGCAGCCCCCGACAGGTCACAGATACGCAGTATTTT. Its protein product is CASSPRQVTDTQYF.

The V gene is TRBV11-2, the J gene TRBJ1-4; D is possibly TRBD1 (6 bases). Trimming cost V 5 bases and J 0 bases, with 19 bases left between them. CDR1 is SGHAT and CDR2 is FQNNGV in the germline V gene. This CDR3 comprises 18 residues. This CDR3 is CASSPSGTPVSTNEKLFF. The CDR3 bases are TGTGCCAGCAGCCCCAGCGGGACACCGGTTTCAACTAATGAAAAACTGTTTTTT.

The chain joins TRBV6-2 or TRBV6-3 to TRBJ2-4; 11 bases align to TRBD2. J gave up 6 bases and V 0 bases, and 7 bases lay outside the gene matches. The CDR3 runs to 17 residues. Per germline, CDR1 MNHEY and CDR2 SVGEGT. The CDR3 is CASSYSGTSGGRNIQYF. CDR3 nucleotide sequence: TGTGCCAGCAGTTACTCCGGGACTAGCGGAGGGAGAAACATTCAGTACTTC.

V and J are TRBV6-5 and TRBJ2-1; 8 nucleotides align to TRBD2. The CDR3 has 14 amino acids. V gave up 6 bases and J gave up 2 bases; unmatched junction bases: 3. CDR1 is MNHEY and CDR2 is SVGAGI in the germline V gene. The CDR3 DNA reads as TGTGCCAGCAGCGCGGGGGGTCCCTACAATGAGCAGTTCTTC. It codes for CASSAGGPYNEQFF.

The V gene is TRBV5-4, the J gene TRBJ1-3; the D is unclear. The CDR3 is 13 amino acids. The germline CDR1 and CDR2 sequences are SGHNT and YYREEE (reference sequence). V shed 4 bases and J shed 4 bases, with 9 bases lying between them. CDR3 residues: CASSILSGNTIYF. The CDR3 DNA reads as TGTGCCAGCAGCATCTTGTCCGGAAACACCATATATTTT.

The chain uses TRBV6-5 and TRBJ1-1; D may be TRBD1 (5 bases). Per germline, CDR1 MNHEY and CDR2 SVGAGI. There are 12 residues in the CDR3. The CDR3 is CAPEGLNTEAFF. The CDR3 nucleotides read TGTGCGCCGGAGGGGTTGAACACTGAAGCTTTCTTT.

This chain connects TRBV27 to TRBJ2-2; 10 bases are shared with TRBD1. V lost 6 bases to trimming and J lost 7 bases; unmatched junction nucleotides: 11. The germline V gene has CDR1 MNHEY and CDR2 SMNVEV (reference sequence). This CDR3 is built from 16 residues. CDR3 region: CASRGPGQGPGGELFF. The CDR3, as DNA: TGTGCCAGCAGGGGACCGGGACAGGGGCCCGGCGGGGAGCTGTTTTTT.

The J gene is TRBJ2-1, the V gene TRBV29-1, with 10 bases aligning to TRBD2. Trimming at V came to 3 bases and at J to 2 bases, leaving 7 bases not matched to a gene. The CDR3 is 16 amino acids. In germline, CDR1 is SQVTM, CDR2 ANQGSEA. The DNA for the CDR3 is TGCAGCGTTGATAGGGCTAGCGGGAGCGCCTACAATGAGCAGTTCTTC. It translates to CSVDRASGSAYNEQFF.

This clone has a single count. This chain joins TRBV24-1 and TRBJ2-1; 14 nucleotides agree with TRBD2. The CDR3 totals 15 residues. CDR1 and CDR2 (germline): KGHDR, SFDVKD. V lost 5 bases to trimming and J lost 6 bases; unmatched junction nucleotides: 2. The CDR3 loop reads CATSGLAGGFNEQFF. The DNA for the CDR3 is TGTGCCACCAGTGGACTAGCGGGGGGGTTCAATGAGCAGTTCTTC.

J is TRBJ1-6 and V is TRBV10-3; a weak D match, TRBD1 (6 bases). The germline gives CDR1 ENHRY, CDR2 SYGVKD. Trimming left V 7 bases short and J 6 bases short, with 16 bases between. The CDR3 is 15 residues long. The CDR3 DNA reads TGTGCCATCACCTCGGACAGCCATCTTAATTCACCCCTCCACTTT. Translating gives CAITSDSHLNSPLHF.

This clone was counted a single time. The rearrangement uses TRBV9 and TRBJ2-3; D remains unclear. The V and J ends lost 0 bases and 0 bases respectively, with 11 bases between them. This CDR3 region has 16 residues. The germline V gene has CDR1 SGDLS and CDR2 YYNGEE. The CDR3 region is CASSVVDFGSTDTQYF. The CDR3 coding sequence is TGTGCCAGCAGCGTAGTAGACTTTGGCAGCACAGATACGCAGTATTTT. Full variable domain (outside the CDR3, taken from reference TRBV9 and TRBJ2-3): DSGVTQTPKHLITATGQRVTLRCSPRSGDLSVYWYQQSLDQGLQFLIQYYNGEERAKGNILERFSAQQFPDLHSELNLSSLELGDSALYFCASSVVDFGSTDTQYFGPGTRLTVL.

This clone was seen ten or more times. The CDR3 DNA sequence: TGTGCCAGCAGCCCGATATCCGGGTCTTGGGAGACCGGGGAGCTGTTTTTT. It encodes CASSPISGSWETGELFF. This chain uses TRBV3-1 (or the pseudogene TRBV3-2) with TRBJ2-2, with D possibly TRBD2 on 5 matching bases. CDR1 and CDR2 (germline): LGHDT, YNNKEL (reference sequence). CDR3 length: 17 residues. The V and J ends lost 4 bases and 5 bases respectively, with 20 bases between them.

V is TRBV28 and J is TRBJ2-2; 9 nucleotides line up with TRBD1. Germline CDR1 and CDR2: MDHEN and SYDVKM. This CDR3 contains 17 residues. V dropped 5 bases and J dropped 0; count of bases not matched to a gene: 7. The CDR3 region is CASSPRDRDSNTGELFF. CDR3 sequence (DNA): TGTGCCAGCAGTCCAAGGGACAGGGATTCGAACACCGGGGAGCTGTTTTTT.

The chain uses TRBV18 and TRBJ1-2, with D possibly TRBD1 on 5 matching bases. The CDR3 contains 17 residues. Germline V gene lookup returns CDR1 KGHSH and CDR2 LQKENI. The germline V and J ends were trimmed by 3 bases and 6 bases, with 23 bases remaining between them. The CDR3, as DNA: TGTGCCAGCTCACCTGGGGGGATGGACCGGGCGGCGGATGGCTACACCTTC. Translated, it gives CASSPGGMDRAADGYTF.

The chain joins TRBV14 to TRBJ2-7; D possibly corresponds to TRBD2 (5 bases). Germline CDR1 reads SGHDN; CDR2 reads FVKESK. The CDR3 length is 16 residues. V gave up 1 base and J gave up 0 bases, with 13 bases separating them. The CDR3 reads CASSQVSGLSSYEQYF. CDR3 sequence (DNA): TGTGCCAGCAGCCAAGTGAGCGGATTGAGCTCCTACGAGCAGTACTTC.

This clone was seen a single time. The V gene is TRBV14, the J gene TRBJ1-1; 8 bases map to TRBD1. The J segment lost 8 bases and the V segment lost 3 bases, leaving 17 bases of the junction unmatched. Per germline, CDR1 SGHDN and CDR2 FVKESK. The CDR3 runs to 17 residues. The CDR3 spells CASSHLDGPGGLGEAFF. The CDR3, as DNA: TGTGCCAGCAGCCACCTAGACGGTCCAGGGGGCTTAGGAGAAGCTTTCTTT.